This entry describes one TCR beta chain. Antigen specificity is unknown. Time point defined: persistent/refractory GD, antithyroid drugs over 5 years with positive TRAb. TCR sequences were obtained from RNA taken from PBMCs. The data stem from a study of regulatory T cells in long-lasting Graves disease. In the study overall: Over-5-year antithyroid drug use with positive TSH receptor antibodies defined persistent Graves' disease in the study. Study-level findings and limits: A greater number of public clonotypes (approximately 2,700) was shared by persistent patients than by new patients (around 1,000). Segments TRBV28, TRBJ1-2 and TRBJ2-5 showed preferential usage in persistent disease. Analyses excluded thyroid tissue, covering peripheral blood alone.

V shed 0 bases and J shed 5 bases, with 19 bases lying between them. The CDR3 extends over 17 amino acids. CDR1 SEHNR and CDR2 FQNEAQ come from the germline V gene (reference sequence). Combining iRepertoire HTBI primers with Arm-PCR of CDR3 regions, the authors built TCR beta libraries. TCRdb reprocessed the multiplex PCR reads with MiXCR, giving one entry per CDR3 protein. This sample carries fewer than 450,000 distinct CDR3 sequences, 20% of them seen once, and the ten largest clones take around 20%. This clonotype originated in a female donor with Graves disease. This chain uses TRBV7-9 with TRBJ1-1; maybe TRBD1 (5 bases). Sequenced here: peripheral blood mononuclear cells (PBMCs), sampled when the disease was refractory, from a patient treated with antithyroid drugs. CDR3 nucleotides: TGTGCCAGCAGCTTAGCGCAGGTCTTAGGGGTACGGACTGAAGCTTTCTTT. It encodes CASSLAQVLGVRTEAFF.